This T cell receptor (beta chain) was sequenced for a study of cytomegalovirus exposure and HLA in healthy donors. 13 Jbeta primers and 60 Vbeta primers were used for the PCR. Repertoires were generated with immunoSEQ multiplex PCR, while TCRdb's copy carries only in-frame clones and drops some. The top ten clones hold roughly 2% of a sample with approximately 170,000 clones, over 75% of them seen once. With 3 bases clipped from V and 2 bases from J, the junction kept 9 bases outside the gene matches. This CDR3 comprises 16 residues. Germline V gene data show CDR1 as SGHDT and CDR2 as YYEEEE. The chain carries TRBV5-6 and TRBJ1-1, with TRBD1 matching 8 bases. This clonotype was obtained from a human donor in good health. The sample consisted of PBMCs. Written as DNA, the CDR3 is TGTGCCAGCAGCTCAGACAGGGGAGTAGGAAACACTGAAGCTTTCTTT. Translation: CASSSDRGVGNTEAFF.